This record concerns one T cell receptor beta chain sequence. The sample carries other DNA sequences with the same CDR3. This CDR3 is built from 13 residues. The ends were cut back, 5 bases at V and 0 bases at J, with 7 bases in the middle. Looked up from germline, CDR1 is SEHNR and CDR2 is FQNEAQ (reference sequence). The record originates from a study of control samples from healthy donors and cancer patients. TCRdb's copy holds only in-frame clones and misses some; the assay was immunoSEQ multiplex PCR. The repertoire holds about 130,000 clones, over 90% seen once, with 12% to 15% in the top ten. The chain couples TRBV7-9 to TRBJ1-1; D ambiguous. This receptor was taken from a man aged 55-75 years with colorectal cancer. Sequenced: PBMCs. The CDR3 DNA is TGTGCCAGCAGCCTACAGTTGAACACTGAAGCTTTCTTT. Residues: CASSLQLNTEAFF.